This passage covers 20 T cell receptor beta chains from one sample sequenced in a study of blood T cell repertoires in COVID-19. The table came from immunoSEQ multiplex PCR; TCRdb's copy has only in-frame clones and leaves some out. Of approximately 100,000 clones in the sample, 70% to 80% were seen once. The source material was peripheral blood. The receptors were sampled from a man between 70 and 80 years old with active or convalescent COVID-19.

The chain joins TRBV4-2 to TRBJ1-4, with D uncertain. The germline V gene encodes CDR1 LGHNA and CDR2 YNFKEQ. CDR3 length: 14 amino acids. V lost 0 bases and J lost 7, with 9 bases in between. The CDR3 DNA sequence: TGTGCCAGCAGCCAAGATCTCTTATCTGAAAAACTGTTTTTT. This codes for CASSQDLLSEKLFF.

This chain joins TRBV19 and TRBJ2-2; 7 nucleotides align to TRBD2. The CDR3 totals 14 residues. Germline trimming cut 4 bases from V and 5 bases from J; bases unmatched to any gene: 4. Looked up from germline, CDR1 is LNHDA and CDR2 is SQIVND (reference sequence). DNA of the CDR3: TGTGCCAGTAGTAACCAGGGAGGGACCGGGGAGCTGTTTTTT. Protein product: CASSNQGGTGELFF.

V is TRBV11-2 and J is TRBJ1-2; D remains ambiguous. Looked up from germline, CDR1 is SGHAT and CDR2 is FQNNGV. Between the trimmed V and J ends, which lost 1 base and 2 bases, there was a span of 11 bases. The CDR3 consists of 15 residues. The CDR3 DNA reads as TGTGCCAGCAGCTTAGGCATAGCCCTAAACTATGGCTACACCTTC. This encodes CASSLGIALNYGYTF.

The J gene is TRBJ1-6, the V gene TRBV12-2; the table gives TRBD1 as D, unverified against the DNA. TRBV12-2 is deemed a pseudogene. This CDR3 is built from 13 residues. The CDR3 loop is CASHRQSNSPLHF. For the CDR3, the DNA is TGTGCAAGTCACCGACAGTCTAATTCACCCCTCCACTTT.

The chain has TRBV11-2 and TRBJ2-7, with D perhaps matching TRBD2 (5 bases). The length of the CDR3 is 14 residues. CDR1 SGHAT and CDR2 FQNNGV come from the germline V gene. Trimming took off 5 bases at V and 3 bases at J, with 14 bases between the two ends. The CDR3 protein is CASSSGRGLYEQYF. CDR3 DNA: TGTGCCAGCAGCAGCGGACGTGGCCTCTACGAGCAGTACTTC.

This chain links TRBV9 with TRBJ1-5; possibly TRBD1 for D (6 bases). The CDR3 contains 14 residues. With 4 bases removed from V and 2 bases from J, the gap between germline ends came to 10 bases. Germline assignment: CDR1 SGDLS and CDR2 YYNGEE. CDR3 protein: CASSPDSGNQPQHF. The CDR3 DNA follows: TGTGCCAGCAGCCCGGACAGTGGCAATCAGCCCCAGCATTTT.

The chain carries TRBV11-2 and TRBJ1-2, with D possibly matching TRBD1 (5 bases). The CDR3 is 12 residues long. The germline V and J ends were trimmed by 1 base and 13 bases, with 13 bases remaining between them. Germline V gives CDR1 SGHAT, CDR2 FQNNGV. CDR3 protein: CASSLGSRVSTF. CDR3 DNA sequence: TGTGCCAGCAGCTTAGGGTCCAGGGTGTCCACCTTC.

The J gene is TRBJ2-3, the V gene TRBV11-2; unclear D gene. CDR1 SGHAT and CDR2 FQNNGV come from the germline V gene. Deletions cut 0 bases from V and 4 bases from J, with 14 bases between. The CDR3 consists of 16 residues. The CDR3 DNA reads as TGTGCCAGCAGCTTAGATCCCCTAGGTTCCGCAGATACGCAGTATTTT. This gives the protein CASSLDPLGSADTQYF.

This clone was seen a handful of times. The chain has TRBV2 and TRBJ1-2; D gene uncertain. The CDR3 totals 13 residues. Trimming stripped 8 bases from V and 2 bases from J, with 12 bases between. The V gene's germline CDR1 is SNHLY and CDR2 FYNNEI. CDR3 coding DNA: TGTGCCAGCGCGGGTGGTTCGAACTATGGCTACACCTTC. Its protein is CASAGGSNYGYTF.

This chain uses TRBV10-3 with TRBJ1-3; D is unclear. The germline gives CDR1 ENHRY, CDR2 SYGVKD. V was cut by 0 bases and J by 0 bases, with 12 bases left in between. This CDR3 is 17 amino acids long. CDR3: CAISESTLASSGNTIYF. The CDR3, as DNA: TGTGCCATCAGTGAGTCGACACTGGCGTCCTCTGGAAACACCATATATTTT.

This chain uses TRBV5-1 with TRBJ2-1, with a possible D match to TRBD2 (5 bases). V was clipped by 2 bases and J by 6 bases, with 12 bases between them. Germline-derived CDR1 and CDR2 are SGHRS and YFSETQ. The CDR3 totals 14 residues. Here the CDR3 DNA reads TGCGCCAGCAGCTTTCCGTCGGGATCCAATGAGCAGTTCTTC. Translating it yields CASSFPSGSNEQFF.

The chain joins TRBV24-1 to TRBJ2-7; 12 bases align to TRBD2. The CDR3 sequence is 15 residues long. V dropped 2 bases and J dropped 2; count of bases not matched to a gene: 0. Germline CDR1 reads KGHDR; CDR2 reads SFDVKD. CDR3 in amino acids: CATSDSSGRAYEQYF. The CDR3 DNA is TGTGCCACCAGTGATTCTAGCGGGAGGGCCTACGAGCAGTACTTC.

The chain carries TRBV6-4 and TRBJ2-7; 8 bases match TRBD1. Trimming took 2 bases from V and 5 from J; bases not matched to a gene: 5. Per the germline V gene, CDR1 is MRHNA and CDR2 is SNTAGT. The CDR3 length is 14 residues. CDR3 residues: CASSDVDREDEQYF. The CDR3 nucleotides are TGTGCCAGCAGTGACGTGGACAGGGAAGACGAGCAGTACTTC.

Only one count was recorded for this clone. The chain uses TRBV9 and TRBJ2-1; 7 bases align to TRBD2. With V trimmed by 4 bases and J by 6 bases, 4 bases remained unmatched. CDR3 size: 13 residues. Germline loops: CDR1 SGDLS, CDR2 YYNGEE. CDR3 amino acids: CASSLSGVNEQFF. The CDR3 region has the DNA TGTGCCAGCAGCCTCAGCGGGGTCAATGAGCAGTTCTTC.

On this clone: Its ends do not fully match the called genes, so a read error is possible. This chain uses TRBV7-9 with TRBJ1-2; 9 nucleotides agree with TRBD1. There are 15 residues in the CDR3. Germline V lookup: CDR1 SEHNR, CDR2 FQNEAQ (reference sequence). CDR3: CASSQTGGASYGYTF. The CDR3 DNA reads as TGTGCCAGCAGCCAAACAGGGGGCGCTAGCTATGGTTACACCTTC.

The chain carries TRBV5-6 and TRBJ2-3; D is perhaps TRBD1 (6 bases). The ends were cut back, 4 bases at V and 2 bases at J, with 11 bases in the middle. Germline V gives CDR1 SGHDT, CDR2 YYEEEE. There are 14 residues in the CDR3. The CDR3 DNA reads as TGTGCCAGCAGCCGTGGACAGCACACAGATACGCAGTATTTT. Its translation: CASSRGQHTDTQYF.

This sequence joins TRBV11-2 and TRBJ2-5, with 7 bases matching TRBD1. V trimming: 0 bases; J trimming: 5 bases; junction bases outside the gene matches: 0. Germline V lookup: CDR1 SGHAT, CDR2 FQNNGV. CDR3 length: 13 residues. This CDR3 is CASSLDRGETQYF. The DNA of the CDR3 is TGTGCCAGCAGCTTAGACAGGGGGGAGACCCAGTACTTC.

This clone was seen a single time. V and J are TRBV12-3 or TRBV12-4 and TRBJ1-2; D ambiguous. This CDR3 has 13 amino acids. Trimming took off 3 bases at V and 0 bases at J, with 5 bases between the two ends. The CDR3 sequence is CASSFRANYGYTF. The CDR3 region has the DNA TGTGCCAGCAGTTTTCGGGCTAACTATGGCTACACCTTC.

J is TRBJ1-1 and V is TRBV29-1; D gene uncertain. CDR3 length: 12 residues. Trimming shortened V by 5 bases and J by 4 bases, and 11 bases separated the two germline ends. Germline values: CDR1 SQVTM, CDR2 ANQGSEA. For the CDR3, the DNA is TGCAGCGTTAGTCAGGCGGGCACTGAAGCTTTCTTT. Encoded protein: CSVSQAGTEAFF. The entire variable domain, with the rest obtained from reference TRBV29-1 and TRBJ1-1, is as follows: SAVISQKPSRDICQRGTSLTIQCQVDSQVTMMFWYRQQPGQSLTLIATANQGSEATYESGFVIDKFPISRPNLTFSTLTVSNMSPEDSSIYLCSVSQAGTEAFFGQGTRLTVV.

There are a few counts of this clone. The V call is TRBV27, the J call TRBJ2-7; 9 nucleotides match TRBD1. Germline trimming cut 8 bases from V and 5 bases from J; bases unmatched to any gene: 10. The CDR3 sequence is 14 residues long. Germline-derived CDR1 and CDR2 are MNHEY and SMNVEV (reference sequence). The CDR3 DNA reads as TGTGCCAGCGGTCCCGGGACAGGGACTGACGAGCAGTACTTC. Protein product: CASGPGTGTDEQYF.